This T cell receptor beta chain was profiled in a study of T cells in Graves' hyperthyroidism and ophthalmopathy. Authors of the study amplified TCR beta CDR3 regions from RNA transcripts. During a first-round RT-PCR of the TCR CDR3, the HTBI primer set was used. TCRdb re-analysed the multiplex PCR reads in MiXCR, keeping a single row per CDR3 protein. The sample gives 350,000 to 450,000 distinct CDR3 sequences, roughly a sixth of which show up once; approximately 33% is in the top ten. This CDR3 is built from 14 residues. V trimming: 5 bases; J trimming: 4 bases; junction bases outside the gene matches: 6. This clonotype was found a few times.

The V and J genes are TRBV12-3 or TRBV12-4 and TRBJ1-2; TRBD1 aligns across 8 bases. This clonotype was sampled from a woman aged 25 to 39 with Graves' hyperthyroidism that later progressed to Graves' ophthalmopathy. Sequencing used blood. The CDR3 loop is CASSPQGAGYGYTF. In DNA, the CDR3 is TGTGCCAGCAGTCCTCAGGGGGCTGGCTATGGCTACACCTTC.